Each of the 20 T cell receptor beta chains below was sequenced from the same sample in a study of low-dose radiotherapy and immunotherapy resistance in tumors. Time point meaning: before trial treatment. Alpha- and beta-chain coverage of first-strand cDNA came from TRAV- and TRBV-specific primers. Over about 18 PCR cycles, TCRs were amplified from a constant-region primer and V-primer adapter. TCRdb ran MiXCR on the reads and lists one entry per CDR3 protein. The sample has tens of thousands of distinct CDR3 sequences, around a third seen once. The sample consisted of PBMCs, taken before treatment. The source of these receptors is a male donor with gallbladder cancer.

CDR3 nucleotides: TGTGCCAGCAGTAGCTCAGGACAGGGAACGAAGAACACTGAAGCTTTCTTT. This translates into CASSSSGQGTKNTEAFF. This rearrangement joins TRBV2 to TRBJ1-1, with 8 positions matching TRBD1. CDR1 and CDR2 from the germline V gene are SNHLY and FYNNEI. The CDR3 loop spans 17 amino acids. Trimming cost V 5 bases and J 1 base; bases outside gene matches: 12.

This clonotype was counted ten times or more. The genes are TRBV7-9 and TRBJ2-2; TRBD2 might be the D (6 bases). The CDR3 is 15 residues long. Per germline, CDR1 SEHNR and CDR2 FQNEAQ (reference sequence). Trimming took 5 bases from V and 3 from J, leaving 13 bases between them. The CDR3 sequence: CASSPPGDYTGELFF. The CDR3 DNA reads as TGTGCCAGCAGCCCCCCGGGGGACTACACCGGGGAGCTGTTTTTT.

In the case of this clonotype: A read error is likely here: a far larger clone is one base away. The DNA for the CDR3 is TGTGCCAGCAGCCGCAGGGGGGGAGACAATGAGCAGTCCTTC. It is translated as CASSRRGGDNEQSF. The rearrangement joins TRBV13 to TRBJ2-1; D is perhaps TRBD1 or TRBD2 (7 bases each). The CDR3 sequence is 14 residues long. Germline V lookup: CDR1 PRHDT, CDR2 FYEKMQ (reference sequence).

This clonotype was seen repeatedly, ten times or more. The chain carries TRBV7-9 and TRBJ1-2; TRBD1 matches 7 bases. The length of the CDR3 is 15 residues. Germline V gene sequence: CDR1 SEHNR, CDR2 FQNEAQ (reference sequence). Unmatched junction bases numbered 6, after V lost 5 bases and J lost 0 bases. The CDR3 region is CASSAQGSSNYGYTF. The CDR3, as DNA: TGTGCCAGCAGCGCACAGGGGTCCTCTAACTATGGCTACACCTTC.

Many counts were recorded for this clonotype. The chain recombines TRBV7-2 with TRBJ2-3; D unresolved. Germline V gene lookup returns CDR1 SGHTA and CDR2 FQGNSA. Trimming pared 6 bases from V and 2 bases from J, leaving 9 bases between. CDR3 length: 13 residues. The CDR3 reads CASRVGLTDTQYF. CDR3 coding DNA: TGTGCCAGCAGGGTCGGGCTCACAGATACGCAGTATTTT.

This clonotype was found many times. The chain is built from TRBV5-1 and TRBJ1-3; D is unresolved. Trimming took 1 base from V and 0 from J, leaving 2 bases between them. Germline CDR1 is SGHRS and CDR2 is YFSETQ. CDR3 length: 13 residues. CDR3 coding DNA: TGCGCCAGCAGCTTGCCCTCTGGAAACACCATATATTTT. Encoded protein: CASSLPSGNTIYF.

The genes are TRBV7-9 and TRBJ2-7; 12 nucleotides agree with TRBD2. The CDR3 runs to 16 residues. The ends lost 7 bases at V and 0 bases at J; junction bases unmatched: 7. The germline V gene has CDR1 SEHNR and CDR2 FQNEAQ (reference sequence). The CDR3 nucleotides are TGTGCCAGCACTTCTCGGACTAGCGGGAACTCCTACGAGCAGTACTTC. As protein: CASTSRTSGNSYEQYF.

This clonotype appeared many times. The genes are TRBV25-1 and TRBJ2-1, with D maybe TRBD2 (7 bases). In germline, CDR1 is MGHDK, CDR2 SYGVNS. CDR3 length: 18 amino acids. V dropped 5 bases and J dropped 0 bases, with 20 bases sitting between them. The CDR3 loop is CASSSGSGGGSSYNEQFF. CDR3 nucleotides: TGTGCCAGCAGTAGCGGATCGGGGGGCGGGAGCTCCTACAATGAGCAGTTCTTC.

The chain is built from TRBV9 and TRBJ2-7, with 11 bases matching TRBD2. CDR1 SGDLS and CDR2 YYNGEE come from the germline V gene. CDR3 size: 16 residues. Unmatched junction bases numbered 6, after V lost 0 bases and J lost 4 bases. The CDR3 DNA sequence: TGTGCCAGCAGCGTAGCTAGACTAGCGGGGCTTTACGAGCAGTACTTC. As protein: CASSVARLAGLYEQYF.

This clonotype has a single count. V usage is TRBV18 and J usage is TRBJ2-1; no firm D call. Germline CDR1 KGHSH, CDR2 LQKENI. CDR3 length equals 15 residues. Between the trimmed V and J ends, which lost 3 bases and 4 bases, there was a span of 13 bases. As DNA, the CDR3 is TGTGCCAGCTCACCGGCTCCGGGTGGTTACAATGAGCAGTTCTTC. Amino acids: CASSPAPGGYNEQFF.

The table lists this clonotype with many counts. The CDR3: CASSLALWRGEQYF. CDR3 nucleotides: TGTGCCAGCAGCTTAGCGCTCTGGAGGGGCGAGCAGTACTTC. This chain uses TRBV7-2 with TRBJ2-7, with D perhaps TRBD2 (6 bases). The length of the CDR3 is 14 residues. Germline CDR1 SGHTA, CDR2 FQGNSA. Trimming removed 0 bases from V and 6 bases from J, with 12 bases in between.

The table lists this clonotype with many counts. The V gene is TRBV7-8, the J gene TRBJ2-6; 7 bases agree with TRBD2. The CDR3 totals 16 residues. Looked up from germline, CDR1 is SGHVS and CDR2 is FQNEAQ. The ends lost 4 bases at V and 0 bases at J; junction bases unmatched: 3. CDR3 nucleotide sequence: TGTGCCAGCAGCTGGGAGGGCCGCTCTGGGGCCAACGTCCTGACTTTC. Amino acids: CASSWEGRSGANVLTF.

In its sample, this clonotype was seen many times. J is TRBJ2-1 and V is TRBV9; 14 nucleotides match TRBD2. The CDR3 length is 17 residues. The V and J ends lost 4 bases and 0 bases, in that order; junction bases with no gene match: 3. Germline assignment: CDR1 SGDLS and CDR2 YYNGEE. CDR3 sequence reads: CASSIGTSGSSYNEQFF. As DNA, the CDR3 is TGTGCCAGCAGCATTGGGACTAGCGGGAGCTCCTACAATGAGCAGTTCTTC.

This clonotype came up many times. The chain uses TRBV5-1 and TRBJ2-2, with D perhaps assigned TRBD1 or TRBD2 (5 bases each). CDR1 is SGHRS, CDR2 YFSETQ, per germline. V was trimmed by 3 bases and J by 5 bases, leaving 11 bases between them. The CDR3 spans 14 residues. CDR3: CASSSGGETGELFF. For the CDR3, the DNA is TGCGCCAGCAGCTCTGGGGGAGAAACCGGGGAGCTGTTTTTT.

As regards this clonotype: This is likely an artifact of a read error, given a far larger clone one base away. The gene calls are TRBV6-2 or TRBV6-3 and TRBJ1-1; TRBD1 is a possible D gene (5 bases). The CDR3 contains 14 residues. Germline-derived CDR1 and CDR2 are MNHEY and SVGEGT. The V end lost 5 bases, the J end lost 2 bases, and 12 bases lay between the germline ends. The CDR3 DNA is TGTGCCAGCAGTGATAGGGGTCGAAACACTGAAGCTTTCTTT. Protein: CASSDRGRNTEAFF.

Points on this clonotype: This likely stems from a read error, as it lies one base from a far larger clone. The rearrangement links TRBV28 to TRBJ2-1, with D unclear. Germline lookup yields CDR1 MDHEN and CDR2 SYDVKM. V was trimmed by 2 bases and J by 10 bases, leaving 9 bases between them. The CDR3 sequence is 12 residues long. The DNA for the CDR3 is TGTGCCAGCAGTTTACAGAAGTCCGAGCAGTTCTTC. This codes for CASSLQKSEQFF.

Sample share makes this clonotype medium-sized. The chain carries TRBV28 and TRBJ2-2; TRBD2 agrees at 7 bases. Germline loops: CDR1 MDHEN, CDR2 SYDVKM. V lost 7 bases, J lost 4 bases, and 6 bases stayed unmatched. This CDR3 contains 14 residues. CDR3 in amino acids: CASTGRLVTGELFF. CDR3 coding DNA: TGTGCCAGCACCGGGAGGTTGGTCACCGGGGAGCTGTTTTTT.

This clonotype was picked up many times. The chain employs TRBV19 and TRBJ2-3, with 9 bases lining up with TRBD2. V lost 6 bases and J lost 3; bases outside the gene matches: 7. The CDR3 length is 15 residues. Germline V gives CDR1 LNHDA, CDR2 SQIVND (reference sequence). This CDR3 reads CASSSSGGITDTQYF. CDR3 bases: TGTGCCAGTAGCAGTAGCGGGGGTATTACAGATACGCAGTATTTT.

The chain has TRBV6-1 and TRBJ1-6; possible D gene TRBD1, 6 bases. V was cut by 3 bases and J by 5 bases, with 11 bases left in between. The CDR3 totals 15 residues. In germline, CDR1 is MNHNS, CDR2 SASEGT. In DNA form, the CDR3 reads TGTGCCAGCAGTGAGTACCGGGACAATAATTCACCCCTCCACTTT. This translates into CASSEYRDNNSPLHF.

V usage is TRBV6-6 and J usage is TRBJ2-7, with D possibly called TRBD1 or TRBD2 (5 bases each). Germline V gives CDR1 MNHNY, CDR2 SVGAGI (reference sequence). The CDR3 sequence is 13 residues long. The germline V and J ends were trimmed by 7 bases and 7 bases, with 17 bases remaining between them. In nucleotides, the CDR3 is TGTGCCAGCATGGGGGTTATTAATCCAGAGCAGTACTTC. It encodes CASMGVINPEQYF.